The 18 T cell receptor beta chains below were found in one sample sequenced in a study of T-cell memory formation after mild COVID-19. TCRdb recomputed calls from the 5' RACE reads with MiXCR, one row per CDR3 protein. The table shows around 450,000 distinct CDR3 sequences, with 20% occurring only once. Input material: PBMCs or a T cell subset sorted from them (not recorded which). These receptor sequences come from an adult woman who had mild COVID-19 (a few samples of this study predate the infection). Cell type and time point are not known.

This rearrangement joins TRBV5-1 to TRBJ2-1; no clear D gene. This CDR3 has 14 amino acids. V was clipped by 0 bases and J by 5 bases, with 9 bases between them. Germline values: CDR1 SGHRS, CDR2 YFSETQ. The CDR3 loop is CASSLAAAHNEQFF. The CDR3 region has the DNA TGCGCCAGCAGCTTGGCCGCGGCCCACAATGAGCAGTTCTTC.

This chain joins TRBV27 and TRBJ1-1; D is possibly TRBD1 (6 bases). The CDR3 sequence is 13 residues long. Between the trimmed V and J ends, which lost 8 bases and 5 bases, there was a span of 15 bases. The germline V gene has CDR1 MNHEY and CDR2 SMNVEV (reference sequence). The CDR3 region is CASRVQGWTEAFF. The CDR3 region has the DNA TGTGCCAGCCGTGTACAGGGATGGACTGAAGCTTTCTTT.

This clonotype has ten or more counts. The chain has TRBV5-1 and TRBJ1-1; unclear D gene. Germline CDR1 is SGHRS and CDR2 is YFSETQ. V was pared by 0 bases and J by 3 bases, with 9 bases between. The CDR3 consists of 14 residues. The CDR3 region is CASSLEYGYTEAFF. The CDR3 DNA reads as TGCGCCAGCAGCTTGGAGTACGGGTACACTGAAGCTTTCTTT.

The V gene is TRBV20-1, the J gene TRBJ2-7, with 8 bases that match TRBD1. Trimming removed 0 bases from V and 1 base from J; junction bases left unmatched: 8. Germline V gene lookup returns CDR1 DFQATT and CDR2 SNEGSKA (reference sequence). The CDR3 is 16 amino acids. CDR3 in DNA: TGCAGTGCTAGAGAGAGGTGGCAGGGGGCTTCCTACGAGCAGTACTTC. It is translated as CSARERWQGASYEQYF.

The chain links TRBV10-2 to TRBJ1-6; D remains unclear. Germline lookup yields CDR1 WSHSY and CDR2 SAAADI. CDR3 length: 14 amino acids. V gave up 6 bases and J gave up 7 bases, with 13 bases separating them. The CDR3 DNA is TGCGCCAGCAGGGAGGATATGCTAAATTCACCCCTCCACTTT. It is translated as CASREDMLNSPLHF.

The rearrangement joins TRBV4-1 to TRBJ2-1, with D perhaps TRBD2 (5 bases). Germline V gene lookup returns CDR1 MGHRA and CDR2 YSYEKL. With 0 bases removed from V and 5 bases from J, the gap between germline ends came to 14 bases. This CDR3 is 16 amino acids long. The CDR3 DNA sequence: TGCGCCAGCAGCCAAGATCGGGTAGCGTCCCACAATGAGCAGTTCTTC. It is translated as CASSQDRVASHNEQFF.

This clonotype was picked up many times. The chain uses TRBV5-1 and TRBJ1-2, with 11 positions matching TRBD1. CDR1 and CDR2 from the germline V gene are SGHRS and YFSETQ. The V and J ends lost 4 bases and 8 bases, in that order; junction bases with no gene match: 10. The CDR3 is made up of 15 amino acids. The CDR3 nucleotides are TGCGCCAGCAGCGGGGGCCGGACAGGGGGCGGCGGCTACACCTTC. This gives the protein CASSGGRTGGGGYTF.

The chain is built from TRBV24-1 and TRBJ1-4; D possibly corresponds to TRBD1 (5 bases). This CDR3 spans 17 amino acids. CDR1 and CDR2 (germline): KGHDR, SFDVKD. Trimming left V 0 bases short and J 6 bases short, with 16 bases between. The CDR3 coding sequence is TGTGCCACCAGTGATTTGCGGCAGGGTAATAGAGATGAAAAACTGTTTTTT. Translating it yields CATSDLRQGNRDEKLFF.

This clonotype came up a few times. This rearrangement joins TRBV5-1 to TRBJ2-3; perhaps TRBD1 as D (5 bases). The CDR3 is 14 amino acids. The germline V gene has CDR1 SGHRS and CDR2 YFSETQ. The V and J ends lost 5 bases and 5 bases respectively, with 15 bases between them. In nucleotides, the CDR3 is TGCGCCAGCAGAGCCGCCCCCCAGGGAGATACGCAGTATTTT. Translation: CASRAAPQGDTQYF.

This clonotype was picked up a small number of times. The chain couples TRBV12-3 or TRBV12-4 to TRBJ1-6, with a weak D call TRBD1 (5 bases). The V end lost 5 bases, the J end lost 7 bases, and 12 bases lay between the germline ends. This CDR3 is built from 14 residues. DNA of the CDR3: TGTGCCAGCAGTACGGCAGGGCCGAATTCACCCCTCCACTTT. This translates into CASSTAGPNSPLHF.

This clonotype appeared a few times. This chain links TRBV20-1 with TRBJ2-2; unclear D gene. Germline CDR1 reads DFQATT; CDR2 reads SNEGSKA (reference sequence). V lost 5 bases to trimming and J lost 4 bases, with 11 bases between them. CDR3 length: 13 residues. The CDR3 is CSAVDTATGELFF. The CDR3 DNA is TGCAGTGCTGTAGACACAGCCACCGGGGAGCTGTTTTTT.

The chain couples TRBV6-5 to TRBJ2-2; 9 nucleotides agree with TRBD2. The V gene's germline CDR1 is MNHEY and CDR2 SVGAGI. The CDR3 runs to 16 residues. The J segment lost 4 bases and the V segment lost 5 bases, leaving 8 bases of the junction unmatched. The CDR3 bases are TGTGCCAGCAGTCGCGGACTAGCGAGAATCACCGGGGAGCTGTTTTTT. The encoded protein is CASSRGLARITGELFF.

The table lists this clonotype with a few counts. The chain uses TRBV6-2 or TRBV6-3 and TRBJ1-5; D ambiguous. CDR3 length: 15 amino acids. Per the germline V gene, CDR1 is MNHEY and CDR2 is SVGEGT. The ends were cut back, 2 bases at V and 0 bases at J, with 8 bases in the middle. CDR3 amino acids: CASSYPDISNQPQHF. CDR3 nucleotide sequence: TGTGCCAGCAGTTACCCCGACATTAGCAATCAGCCCCAGCATTTT.

This chain joins TRBV29-1 and TRBJ2-6; D call uncertain. The CDR3 runs to 12 residues. Between the trimmed V and J ends, which lost 5 bases and 4 bases, there was a span of 6 bases. CDR1 is SQVTM, CDR2 ANQGSEA, per germline. The CDR3 nucleotides read TGCAGCGTTCCGTCCGGGGCCAACGTCCTGACTTTC. This codes for CSVPSGANVLTF.

This rearrangement joins TRBV9 to TRBJ2-5, with D possibly TRBD1 on 5 matching bases. CDR1 and CDR2 (germline): SGDLS, YYNGEE. Trimming cost V 3 bases and J 2 bases, with 8 bases left between them. The CDR3 totals 13 residues. CDR3 coding DNA: TGTGCCAGCAGCGAGGGGATTCAAGAGACCCAGTACTTC. Translation: CASSEGIQETQYF.

This clonotype turned up a few times. The rearrangement uses TRBV12-3 or TRBV12-4 and TRBJ2-1; D is possibly TRBD1 (6 bases). Trimming removed 5 bases at V and 5 bases at J, with 19 bases between. This CDR3 has 16 residues. CDR3 nucleotides: TGTGCCAGCAGTCCCCTTGGCTGGGACATGAACAATGAGCAGTTCTTC. Its translation: CASSPLGWDMNNEQFF.

The rearrangement links TRBV18 to TRBJ2-7; tentative D call: TRBD1 (5 bases). Per germline, CDR1 KGHSH and CDR2 LQKENI. Trimming removed 2 bases at V and 3 bases at J, with 11 bases between. The CDR3 runs to 14 residues. CDR3 sequence reads: CASSPETDIYEQYF. The CDR3 DNA reads as TGTGCCAGCTCACCAGAGACAGATATCTACGAGCAGTACTTC. The full variable domain, its missing parts supplied by reference TRBV18 and TRBJ2-7, is NAGVMQNPRHLVRRRGQEARLRCSPMKGHSHVYWYRQLPEEGLKFMVYLQKENIIDESGMPKERFSAEFPKEGPSILRIQQVVRGDSAAYFCASSPETDIYEQYFGPGTRLTVT.

This clonotype was seen only a few times. The gene calls are TRBV5-1 and TRBJ1-2; 9 nucleotides line up with TRBD1. The ends lost 3 bases at V and 5 bases at J; junction bases unmatched: 8. Germline V gives CDR1 SGHRS, CDR2 YFSETQ. The CDR3 is made up of 15 amino acids. The CDR3 DNA sequence: TGCGCCAGCAGCTCCTGGGACAGGGTGAAATATGGCTACACCTTC. Its translation: CASSSWDRVKYGYTF.